The next 16 T cell receptor beta chains were all read from a single sample in a study of blood T cell repertoires in COVID-19. Method: immunoSEQ multiplex PCR; TCRdb's copy keeps in-frame clones and lacks some. The sample lists over 150,000 clones, 65% to 90% occurring once. Material: PBMCs or T cells enriched from blood (not recorded which). The receptors were gathered from a middle-aged man who had recovered from COVID-19.

CDR3 loop: CASSGGLGQGYEQFF. The DNA for the CDR3 is TGTGCCAGCAGTGGGGGGCTGGGGCAGGGCTATGAGCAGTTCTTC. This chain uses TRBV2 with TRBJ2-1, with a weak D call TRBD1 (6 bases). Germline loops: CDR1 SNHLY, CDR2 FYNNEI. V was cut by 4 bases and J by 8 bases, with 18 bases left in between. The CDR3 spans 15 residues.

V is TRBV7-8 and J is TRBJ1-4; D is undetermined. The germline CDR1 and CDR2 sequences are SGHVS and FQNEAQ. The CDR3 is 15 amino acids. Trimming pared 4 bases from V and 0 bases from J, leaving 9 bases between. CDR3 residues: CASSSTQATNEKLFF. The DNA of the CDR3 is TGTGCCAGCAGCTCCACCCAGGCAACTAATGAAAAACTGTTTTTT.

The rearrangement links TRBV7-9 to TRBJ2-1; 10 nucleotides match TRBD2. J was trimmed by 5 bases and V by 4 bases; bases with no gene match: 17. The CDR3 runs to 19 residues. Germline V gene data show CDR1 as SEHNR and CDR2 as FQNEAQ (reference sequence). The CDR3 loop reads CASSSMGDLAGGFDNEQFF. The DNA for the CDR3 is TGTGCCAGCAGCTCTATGGGGGACTTAGCGGGAGGATTTGACAATGAGCAGTTCTTC.

This chain joins TRBV19 and TRBJ1-5; a weak D match, TRBD1 (6 bases). Trimming cost V 2 bases and J 7 bases, with 18 bases left between them. CDR1 and CDR2 from the germline V gene are LNHDA and SQIVND (reference sequence). This CDR3 is 16 amino acids long. This CDR3 is CASSISGGRGRQPQHF. The DNA of the CDR3 is TGTGCCAGTAGTATATCGGGCGGCAGGGGCCGACAGCCCCAGCATTTT.

This chain uses TRBV6-6 with TRBJ2-3; TRBD2 matches 16 bases. The CDR3 length is 20 residues. V shed 5 bases and J 2 bases; nucleotides not matched to a gene: 13. Germline V CDR1 and CDR2: MNHNY, SVGAGI (reference sequence). The CDR3 reads CASSPATEGTSGRVTDTQYF. The CDR3 DNA reads TGTGCCAGCAGTCCTGCGACTGAGGGGACTAGCGGGAGGGTCACAGATACGCAGTATTTT.

This clone was observed a few times. The V and J genes are TRBV9 and TRBJ1-1; D is possibly TRBD1 (6 bases). The V gene lost 0 bases and the J gene lost 5 bases, with 11 bases spanning the gap. Per germline, CDR1 SGDLS and CDR2 YYNGEE. The CDR3 length is 14 residues. CDR3 in DNA: TGTGCCAGCAGCGTAGCTGGGGGCGCGACTGAAGCTTTCTTT. It codes for CASSVAGGATEAFF.

The chain joins TRBV6-4 to TRBJ1-2; 9 bases are a match to TRBD1. Germline assignment: CDR1 MRHNA and CDR2 SNTAGT. The length of the CDR3 is 14 residues. With V trimmed by 3 bases and J by 4 bases, 3 bases remained unmatched. The CDR3 here is CASSETGGFYGYTF. The CDR3 nucleotides are TGTGCCAGCAGTGAAACAGGGGGCTTCTATGGCTACACCTTC.

The genes are TRBV11-2 and TRBJ1-2; perhaps TRBD1 as D (6 bases). Germline V gene sequence: CDR1 SGHAT, CDR2 FQNNGV. V was trimmed by 5 bases and J by 2 bases, leaving 12 bases between them. This CDR3 region has 14 residues. This CDR3 is CASSHVGGNYGYTF. The CDR3 bases are TGTGCCAGCAGCCATGTAGGGGGAAACTATGGCTACACCTTC.

The chain carries TRBV5-1 and TRBJ2-7, with 10 bases lining up with TRBD2. Trimming at V came to 1 base and at J to 6 bases, leaving 4 bases not matched to a gene. The germline V gene has CDR1 SGHRS and CDR2 YFSETQ. The CDR3 totals 14 residues. The CDR3 spells CASSLFLAGAEQYF. DNA of the CDR3: TGCGCCAGCAGCTTGTTTCTAGCGGGAGCCGAGCAGTACTTC.

J is TRBJ2-1 and V is TRBV3-1 (or the pseudogene TRBV3-2), with D possibly TRBD2 on 5 matching bases. CDR1 and CDR2 (germline): LGHDT, YNNKEL (reference sequence). The CDR3 spans 18 residues. The V gene lost 2 bases and the J gene lost 3 bases, with 20 bases spanning the gap. This chain's CDR3 is CASSQRLAGLGDYNEQFF. DNA for the CDR3: TGTGCCAGCAGCCAAAGGCTAGCCGGCCTCGGGGACTACAATGAGCAGTTCTTC.

The rearrangement links TRBV29-1 to TRBJ2-5; no clear D. Trimming stripped 0 bases from V and 5 bases from J, with 16 bases between. The CDR3 consists of 15 residues. Germline values: CDR1 SQVTM, CDR2 ANQGSEA. The DNA for the CDR3 is TGCAGCGTTGAAGATACGGCAGGTCGGTGGGAGACCCAGTACTTC. This gives the protein CSVEDTAGRWETQYF.

This chain's CDR3 is CATRAGIEQPTDTQYF. The CDR3 DNA sequence: TGTGCCACCCGAGCGGGAATAGAGCAACCCACAGATACGCAGTATTTT. This sequence joins TRBV10-3 and TRBJ2-3, with TRBD2 matching over 7 bases. Losses at the gene ends were 10 bases for V and 2 bases for J; bases not matched to a gene: 15. CDR1 is ENHRY, CDR2 SYGVKD, per germline. The CDR3 loop spans 16 amino acids.

This chain joins TRBV27 and TRBJ1-1; D is undetermined. Between the trimmed V and J ends, which lost 4 bases and 4 bases, there was a span of 7 bases. The CDR3 is 12 amino acids. Germline values: CDR1 MNHEY, CDR2 SMNVEV (reference sequence). The CDR3 spells CASSSGFTEAFF. CDR3 DNA sequence: TGTGCCAGCAGTTCCGGGTTCACTGAAGCTTTCTTT.

Here the CDR3 reads CASSPRTERTIYF. The CDR3 DNA reads TGTGCCAGCAGCCCGAGGACAGAACGGACCATATATTTT. This chain links TRBV7-2 with TRBJ1-3; a weak D match, TRBD1 (6 bases). Germline loops: CDR1 SGHTA, CDR2 FQGNSA. The CDR3 length is 13 residues. Trimming removed 5 bases from V and 10 bases from J, with 15 bases in between.

V and J are TRBV3-1 (or the pseudogene TRBV3-2) and TRBJ1-1, with D possibly being TRBD1 (5 bases). CDR1 is LGHDT, CDR2 YNNKEL, per germline (reference sequence). Deletions cut 2 bases from V and 5 bases from J, with 9 bases between. The CDR3 consists of 13 residues. The CDR3 here is CASSQNQGTEAFF. The DNA for the CDR3 is TGTGCCAGCAGCCAAAATCAGGGTACTGAAGCTTTCTTT.

This clone has a count of ten or more. For the CDR3, the DNA is TGTGCCAGCATCCCAAGCGGTTGGGAGACCCAGTACTTC. It yields the protein CASIPSGWETQYF. The chain uses TRBV7-9 and TRBJ2-5, with D possibly being TRBD2 (5 bases). CDR1 SEHNR and CDR2 FQNEAQ come from the germline V gene (reference sequence). This CDR3 is built from 13 residues. The V end lost 7 bases, the J end lost 5 bases, and 14 bases lay between the germline ends.